The rows below give T cell receptor beta chains drawn from one sample of a study of beta chain features in type 1 diabetes. Here immunoSEQ multiplex PCR was the method, and the copy in TCRdb shows in-frame clones only, minus some. The repertoire holds some 410,000 clones, about an eighth seen once, with 0.046% in the top ten. Sample: naive CD4+ T cells from blood. These receptors all stem from a woman aged 18-29 years in good health. The CDR3 runs from the conserved cysteine through the conserved F or W. D genes are given only for firm matches. Clone size is stated in some rows and not others, as once, few, many or a class when expanded.

d_gene	j_gene	v_gene	abundance	CDR3nt	CDR3aa
-	TRBJ2-7	TRBV29-1	-	TGCAGCGTCGCCCCCCGGACAAAATCGGGGAACTACGAGCAGTACTTC	CSVAPRTKSGNYEQYF
-	TRBJ1-1	TRBV29-1	-	TGCAGCGTTGAACAGGTGAACACTGAAGCTTTCTTT	CSVEQVNTEAFF
TRBD2	TRBJ2-1	TRBV5-1	-	TGCGCCAGCAGCTGGGTTAGCGGGTCTGGGAACAATGAGCAGTTCTTC	CASSWVSGSGNNEQFF
-	TRBJ1-5	TRBV4-1	-	TGCGCCAGCGGCAGGGATAGCAATCAGCCCCAGCATTTT	CASGRDSNQPQHF
-	TRBJ1-5	TRBV7-9	few	TGTGCCAGCAGCTCGGGCGAGCAGCCCCAGCATTTT	CASSSGEQPQHF
TRBD1	TRBJ1-2	TRBV2	-	TGTGCCAGCAGTGAACAGGGGGACGAGGGCTACACCTTC	CASSEQGDEGYTF
TRBD1	TRBJ2-4	TRBV28	-	TGTGCCAGCAGTGAACAGGGGCAGCATAGGATTCAGTACTTC	CASSEQGQHRIQYF
-	TRBJ2-4	TRBV30	-	TGTGCCTGGAGTCTCCGGGTGGGGCGATCCAAAAACATTCAGTACTTC	CAWSLRVGRSKNIQYF
-	TRBJ2-7	TRBV7-9	-	TGTGCCAGCAGCTTCGGGTCCAGGGCCCCCTACGAGCAGTACTTC	CASSFGSRAPYEQYF
-	TRBJ2-3	TRBV29-1	few	TGCAGCGTTGGGAATCGGCTCACAGATACGCAGTATTTT	CSVGNRLTDTQYF
-	TRBJ2-5	TRBV15	-	TGTGCCACCAGCAGAGCTACAGGGCTCCAAGAGACCCAGTACTTC	CATSRATGLQETQYF
-	TRBJ2-3	TRBV7-8	-	TGTGCCAGCAGCTTAGGGGCCTCAGATACGCAGTATTTT	CASSLGASDTQYF
-	TRBJ1-2	TRBV20-1	many	TGCAGTGCCCAGATCTATGGCTACACCTTC	CSAQIYGYTF
-	TRBJ2-4	TRBV28	-	TGTGCCAGCAGGGCACCGAAAGCCAAAAACATTCAGTACTTC	CASRAPKAKNIQYF
TRBD1	TRBJ2-3	TRBV29-1	-	TGCAGCGTGTTACCGGGACAGGGGTTCACAGATACGCAGTATTTT	CSVLPGQGFTDTQYF
-	TRBJ2-7	TRBV10-3	-	TGTGCCATCGGCACCAAAACCACCGAGCAGTACTTC	CAIGTKTTEQYF
TRBD1	TRBJ2-3	TRBV7-2	-	TGTGCCAGCAGCTTAGGTCAGGGGGCGGGCACAGATACGCAGTATTTT	CASSLGQGAGTDTQYF
-	TRBJ1-3	TRBV12-5	few	TGTGCTAGTGGTCCCACCCAAAGAAACACCATATATTTT	CASGPTQRNTIYF
-	TRBJ1-1	TRBV5-6	-	TGTGCCAGCAGCTTGGGTCCTCGTAAGGTGGGAGGCACTGAAGCTTTCTTT	CASSLGPRKVGGTEAFF
-	TRBJ2-3	TRBV13	-	TGTGCCAGCAGCGGGCCGGCCGATACGCAGTATTTT	CASSGPADTQYF
-	TRBJ1-1	TRBV29-1	-	TGCAGCGTTGGATACAGGGACACTGAAGCTTTCTTT	CSVGYRDTEAFF
-	TRBJ2-1	TRBV18	few	TGTGCCAGCTCACCACCGACAGCAGGGAGTGATGAGCAGTTCTTC	CASSPPTAGSDEQFF
-	TRBJ2-3	TRBV4-3	-	TGCGCCAGCAGCCAAGCTAGACAGAGCACAGATACGCAGTATTTT	CASSQARQSTDTQYF
-	TRBJ2-2	TRBV19	-	TGTGCCAGTACCAAGTGGGGCTACGCGAACACCGGGGAGCTGTTTTTT	CASTKWGYANTGELFF
-	TRBJ1-1	TRBV7-8	few	TGTGCCAGCAGCCCAAACATGGGCACTGAAGCTTTCTTT	CASSPNMGTEAFF
-	TRBJ2-1	TRBV28	-	TGTGCCAGCAGACAGGGTACGAATGAGCAGTTCTTC	CASRQGTNEQFF
-	TRBJ2-1	TRBV4-1	few	TGCGCCAGCAGCCAAGGCCGGGGTGGGAACTCCTACAATGAGCAGTTCTTC	CASSQGRGGNSYNEQFF
TRBD1	TRBJ1-5	TRBV29-1	-	TGCAGCGCTATGACAGGGGTTGGCAATCAGCCCCAGCATTTT	CSAMTGVGNQPQHF
-	TRBJ1-2	TRBV29-1	few	TGCAGCGTGGAAGGTGGGATTCTCTCTGGCTACACCTTC	CSVEGGILSGYTF
-	TRBJ1-1	TRBV7-2	-	TGTGCCAGCACTATTCGGGAGGGCCAAGCTTTCTTT	CASTIREGQAFF
-	TRBJ2-2	TRBV6-6	few	TGTGCCAGCAGTTATGAGGACGGAACGAACACCGGGGAGCTGTTTTTT	CASSYEDGTNTGELFF
-	TRBJ1-2	TRBV7-2	-	TGTGCCAGCAGCCCAGATGCAATCTATGGCTACACCTTC	CASSPDAIYGYTF
-	TRBJ2-1	TRBV7-8	-	TGTGCCAGCAGCTCCCACTTACATAACGTGGGACCTGAGCAGTTCTTC	CASSSHLHNVGPEQFF
-	TRBJ1-2	TRBV15	few	TGTGCCACCAGCAGATCCCTAGCCCTGGCGGACTATGGCTACACCTTC	CATSRSLALADYGYTF
TRBD1	TRBJ1-1	TRBV29-1	-	TGCAGCGTTGAGGGGGTGAAGGGGGCTAAGCGAGCTTTCTTT	CSVEGVKGAKRAFF
-	TRBJ2-1	TRBV18	-	TGTGCCAGCTCACCACGTCTTGACAATGAGCAGTTCTTC	CASSPRLDNEQFF
-	TRBJ2-3	TRBV7-2	few	TGTGCCAGCAGCTTAGATGGGAGAGATACGCAGTATTTT	CASSLDGRDTQYF
-	TRBJ1-5	TRBV28	-	TGTGCCAGCAGTACTAGCCCCCAGCCCCAGCATTTT	CASSTSPQPQHF
-	TRBJ1-1	TRBV5-4	-	TGTGCCAGCGTTTCGAGCCGGAACACTGAAGCTTTCTTT	CASVSSRNTEAFF
-	TRBJ1-2	TRBV23-1	few	TGCGCCAGCACCTCGACCCCGGCCGGCTACACCTTC	CASTSTPAGYTF
-	TRBJ2-2	TRBV5-1	-	TGCGCCAGCAGCTTGGCCGCCTTTGCAGACTACACCGGGGAGCTGTTTTTT	CASSLAAFADYTGELFF
-	TRBJ1-5	TRBV2	few	TGTGCCAGCAGTGTTTCCAATCAGCCCCAGCATTTT	CASSVSNQPQHF